The T cell receptor beta chain under discussion was sequenced for a study of beta chain features in type 1 diabetes. There are 14 residues in the CDR3. CDR1 and CDR2 (germline): MNHNY, SVGAGI (reference sequence). V shed 4 bases and J 6 bases; nucleotides not matched to a gene: 7. Isolated RNA was reverse transcribed in full, so expressed TCRB transcripts were sequenced. Sequencing was performed with immunoSEQ multiplex PCR; in TCRdb, only in-frame clones are kept and a portion is missing. The sample lists 140,000 to 150,000 clones; approximately 52% were seen once. This clone has just a few counts. A CD45RO/CCR7/CD25/CD127/CD95/CD27 panel sorted naive, central memory, regulatory and stem cell-like memory CD4+ cells.

This chain connects TRBV6-6 to TRBJ2-7; 9 bases match TRBD1. Sequencing input: Tregs from blood. The clonotype originates from a man younger than 30 in good health. The CDR3 here is CASSSRDRVGEQYF. The DNA of the CDR3 is TGTGCCAGCAGTTCCCGGGACAGGGTCGGCGAGCAGTACTTC.